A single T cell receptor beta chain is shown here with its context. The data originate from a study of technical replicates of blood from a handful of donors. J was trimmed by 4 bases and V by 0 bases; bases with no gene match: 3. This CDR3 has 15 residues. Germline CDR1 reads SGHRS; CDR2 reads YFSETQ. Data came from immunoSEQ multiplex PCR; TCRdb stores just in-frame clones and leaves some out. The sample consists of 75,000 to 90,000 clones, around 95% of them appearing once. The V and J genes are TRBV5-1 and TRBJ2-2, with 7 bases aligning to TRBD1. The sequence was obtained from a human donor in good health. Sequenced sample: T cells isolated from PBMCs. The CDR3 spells CASSLGQGSTGELFF. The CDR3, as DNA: TGCGCCAGCAGCTTGGGACAGGGTAGCACCGGGGAGCTGTTTTTT.